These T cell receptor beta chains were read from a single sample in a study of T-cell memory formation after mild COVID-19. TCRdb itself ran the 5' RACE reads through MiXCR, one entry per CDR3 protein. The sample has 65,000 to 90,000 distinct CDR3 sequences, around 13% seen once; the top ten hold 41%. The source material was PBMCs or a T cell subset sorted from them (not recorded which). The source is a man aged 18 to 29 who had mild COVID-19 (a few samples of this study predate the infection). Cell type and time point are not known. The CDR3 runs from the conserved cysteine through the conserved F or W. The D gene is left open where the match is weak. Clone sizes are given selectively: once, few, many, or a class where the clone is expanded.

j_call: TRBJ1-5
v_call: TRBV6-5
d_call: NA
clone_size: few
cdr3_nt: TGTGCCAGCAGTTGGGACGGGGTGAAGCCCCAGCATTTT
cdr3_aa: CASSWDGVKPQHF

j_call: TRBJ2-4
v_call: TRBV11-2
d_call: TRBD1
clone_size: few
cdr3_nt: TGTGCCAGCCAAACCAGGGGGAGATTAGCCAAAAACATTCAGTACTTC
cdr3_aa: CASQTRGRLAKNIQYF

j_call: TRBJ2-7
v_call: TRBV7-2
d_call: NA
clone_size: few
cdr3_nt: TGTGCCAGCAGCTTAGCATCAGAGACCTACGAGCAGTACTTC
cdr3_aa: CASSLASETYEQYF

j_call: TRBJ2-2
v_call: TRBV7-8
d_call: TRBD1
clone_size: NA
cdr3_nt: TGTGCCAGCAGCTTAGCCCGGACAGGGGGTACGAACACCGGGGAGCTGTTTTTT
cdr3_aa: CASSLARTGGTNTGELFF

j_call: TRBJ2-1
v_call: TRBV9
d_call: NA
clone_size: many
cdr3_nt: TGTGCCAGCAGCGTAGTGGGGGGCAGGGGCAATGAGCAGTTCTTC
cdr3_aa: CASSVVGGRGNEQFF

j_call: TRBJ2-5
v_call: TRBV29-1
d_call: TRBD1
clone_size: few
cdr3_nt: TGCAGCGTTGAGGGCGCAGGACAGGGAAAACAAGAGACCCAGTACTTC
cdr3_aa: CSVEGAGQGKQETQYF

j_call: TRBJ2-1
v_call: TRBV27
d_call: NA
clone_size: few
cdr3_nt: TGTGCCAGCAGTTTCGGGCTTGAGCAGTTCTTC
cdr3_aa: CASSFGLEQFF

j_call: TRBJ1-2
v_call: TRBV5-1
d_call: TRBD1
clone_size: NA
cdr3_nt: TGCGCCAGCAGCCTCGGGACAGGAGAAAACTATGGCTACACCTTC
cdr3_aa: CASSLGTGENYGYTF

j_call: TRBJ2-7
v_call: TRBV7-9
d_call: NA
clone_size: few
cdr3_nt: TGTGCCAGCAGCCCAGGACCCTTGGAGCAGTACTTC
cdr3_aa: CASSPGPLEQYF

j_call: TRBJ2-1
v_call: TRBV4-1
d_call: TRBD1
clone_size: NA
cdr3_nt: TGCGCCAGCAGCCCGGGACAGGCTGACAATGAGCAGTTCTTC
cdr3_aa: CASSPGQADNEQFF

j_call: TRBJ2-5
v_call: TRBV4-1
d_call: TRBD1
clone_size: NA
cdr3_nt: TGCGCCAGCGGACAGGGGGCGGGAGAGACCCAGTACTTC
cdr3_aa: CASGQGAGETQYF

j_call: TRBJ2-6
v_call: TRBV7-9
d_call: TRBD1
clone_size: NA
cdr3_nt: TGTGCCAGCAGCCCCCACGGAAGGACAGGGACGAAGCCTGGGGCCAACGTCCTGACTTTC
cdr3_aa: CASSPHGRTGTKPGANVLTF

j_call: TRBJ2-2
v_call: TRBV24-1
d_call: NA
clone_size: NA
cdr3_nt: TGTGCCACCCAGGCAGAAAACACCGGGGAGCTGTTTTTT
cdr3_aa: CATQAENTGELFF

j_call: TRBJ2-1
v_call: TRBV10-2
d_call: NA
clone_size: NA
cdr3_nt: TGCGCCAGCAGTGTCGGCATTTACAATGAGCAGTTCTTC
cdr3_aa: CASSVGIYNEQFF

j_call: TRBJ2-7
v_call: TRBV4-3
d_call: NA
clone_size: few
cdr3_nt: TGCGCCAGCAGCCAAGGATACAGGGCTCTCTACGAGCAGTACTTC
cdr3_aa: CASSQGYRALYEQYF

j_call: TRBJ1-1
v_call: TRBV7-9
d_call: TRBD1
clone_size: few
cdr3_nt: TGTGCCAGCAGCCCACCGGACAGGGAGAGCCCTGAAGCTTTCTTT
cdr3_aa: CASSPPDRESPEAFF

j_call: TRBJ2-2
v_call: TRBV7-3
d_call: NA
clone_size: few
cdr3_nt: TGTGCCAGCAGCTCCACCCCCGCGAACACCGGGGAGCTGTTTTTT
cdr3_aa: CASSSTPANTGELFF

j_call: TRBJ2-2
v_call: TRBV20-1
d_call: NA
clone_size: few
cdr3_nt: TGCAGTGCCTTGACAGAGATGAGGACCGGGGAGCTGTTTTTT
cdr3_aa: CSALTEMRTGELFF

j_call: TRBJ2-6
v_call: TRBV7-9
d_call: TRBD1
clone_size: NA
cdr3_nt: TGTGCCAGCAGCTTTCCCACACAGGGGAGACGGTTTGGGGCCAACGTCCTGACTTTC
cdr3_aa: CASSFPTQGRRFGANVLTF

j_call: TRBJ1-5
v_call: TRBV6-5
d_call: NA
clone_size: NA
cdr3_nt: TGTGCCAGCCACGCTACTGGGAGGAATCAGCCCCAGCATTTT
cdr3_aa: CASHATGRNQPQHF

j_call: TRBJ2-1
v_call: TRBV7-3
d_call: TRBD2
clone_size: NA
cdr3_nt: TGTGCCAGCAGCTTCGGGGGGGCCTACAATGAGCAGTTCTTC
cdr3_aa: CASSFGGAYNEQFF

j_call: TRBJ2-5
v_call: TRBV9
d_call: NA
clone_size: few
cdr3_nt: TGTGCCACCTCCCCCGGGACCCAAGAGACCCAGTACTTC
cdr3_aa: CATSPGTQETQYF

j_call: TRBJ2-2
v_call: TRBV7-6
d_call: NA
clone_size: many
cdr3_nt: TGTGCCAGCAGCTCGGGGACTAACACCGGGGAGCTGTTTTTT
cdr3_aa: CASSSGTNTGELFF